The 27 T cell receptor beta chains presented below share a single source sample, sequenced in a study of cytomegalovirus exposure and HLA in healthy donors (dated by TCRdb to about 2017). Library method: the immunoSEQ multiplex PCR assay. For the multiplex PCR, a mixture combining 60 forward primers for TCR Vbeta segments and 13 reverse primers for TCR Jbeta segments was used. Imported from immuneACCESS, the table was reduced by TCRdb to in-frame sequences with V and J called. These copies leave out some clones; in studies compared against another copy, an unresolved V gene accounts for under half, and the cause of the remainder is not known. The sample table lists 200,000 or so clones, about 80% of them with a count of one. The biggest ten clones account for roughly 2.1% of the sample. Sequencing was carried out using PBMCs. These receptor sequences come from a woman under 30 in good health and CMV-seropositive.

The rearrangement joins TRBV6-5 to TRBJ1-3; possible D gene TRBD1, 5 bases. Germline V gene data show CDR1 as MNHEY and CDR2 as SVGAGI. The V end lost 5 bases, the J end lost 0 bases, and 8 bases lay between the germline ends. The CDR3 spans 14 residues. CDR3 bases: TGTGCCAGCAGTCTGGGGGGCTCTGGAAACACCATATATTTT. It codes for CASSLGGSGNTIYF.

The chain joins TRBV5-1 to TRBJ2-2; D remains ambiguous. The CDR3 covers 16 residues. Germline CDR1 is SGHRS and CDR2 is YFSETQ. V lost 0 bases to trimming and J lost 1 base, with 10 bases between them. The chain's CDR3 is CASSLGQNLNTGELFF. The CDR3 DNA reads as TGCGCCAGCAGCTTGGGGCAGAACCTGAACACCGGGGAGCTGTTTTTT.

V is TRBV6-5 and J is TRBJ1-3, with D unclear. CDR3 length: 14 residues. The germline V and J ends were trimmed by 0 bases and 8 bases, with 11 bases remaining between them. The germline CDR1 and CDR2 sequences are MNHEY and SVGAGI. The CDR3 loop reads CASSYSVRSDTIYF. The CDR3 DNA reads as TGTGCCAGCAGTTACTCTGTCCGTTCAGACACCATATATTTT.

This chain joins TRBV10-3 and TRBJ1-6, with no clear D. Germline assignment: CDR1 ENHRY and CDR2 SYGVKD. The V end was cut by 2 bases, the J end by 3 bases, with 2 bases between. The CDR3 is 13 amino acids. The CDR3: CAISELYNSPLHF. Written as DNA, the CDR3 is TGTGCCATCAGTGAGCTCTATAATTCACCCCTCCACTTT.

V and J are TRBV27 and TRBJ1-1; D is uncertain. The CDR3 runs to 15 residues. V was shortened by 7 bases and J by 0 bases, with 15 bases between the two germline ends. From germline, CDR1 is MNHEY and CDR2 SMNVEV (reference sequence). The CDR3 coding sequence is TGTGCCAGCACCCCGAGTGCAGGCTTGAACACTGAAGCTTTCTTT. Its translation is CASTPSAGLNTEAFF.

This chain joins TRBV10-3 and TRBJ1-4, with 7 bases lining up with TRBD1. CDR3 length equals 14 residues. J was trimmed by 0 bases and V by 6 bases; bases with no gene match: 1. The germline gives CDR1 ENHRY, CDR2 SYGVKD. The CDR3 bases are TGTGCCATCAGGGGGACAGCAACTAATGAAAAACTGTTTTTT. Translating gives CAIRGTATNEKLFF.

This clone was seen a few times. V is TRBV20-1 and J is TRBJ2-3; D gene unclear. This CDR3 contains 10 residues. The ends were cut back, 2 bases at V and 6 bases at J, with 3 bases in the middle. Germline assignment: CDR1 DFQATT and CDR2 SNEGSKA (reference sequence). The CDR3 region has the DNA TGCAGTGCTAGACTGGATACGCAGTATTTT. Translation: CSARLDTQYF.

CDR3 region: CASSSQGAEGYTF. DNA of the CDR3: TGTGCCAGCAGCTCCCAGGGGGCCGAAGGCTACACCTTC. The V gene is TRBV5-4, the J gene TRBJ1-2, with 8 bases lining up with TRBD1. The CDR3 length is 13 residues. The germline CDR1 and CDR2 sequences are SGHNT and YYREEE (reference sequence). V was pared by 3 bases and J by 8 bases, with 6 bases of the junction left unmatched.

DNA for the CDR3: TGTGCCAGCAGCCCGAGAGGGATTCTTTCACCCCTCCACTTT. Its protein is CASSPRGILSPLHF. V gene TRBV13 combines with J gene TRBJ1-6; D is undetermined. Germline V gene lookup returns CDR1 PRHDT and CDR2 FYEKMQ (reference sequence). The CDR3 totals 14 residues. With 5 bases removed from V and 9 bases from J, the gap between germline ends came to 14 bases.

The chain carries TRBV6-6 and TRBJ2-1, with 7 bases aligning to TRBD2. CDR3 length: 15 amino acids. V lost 6 bases and J lost 0; bases outside the gene matches: 5. Germline-derived CDR1 and CDR2 are MNHNY and SVGAGI (reference sequence). The CDR3 reads CASRRTSSSYNEQFF. The CDR3 bases are TGTGCCAGCAGGCGGACTAGTTCCTCCTACAATGAGCAGTTCTTC.

The gene calls are TRBV11-2 and TRBJ1-2; a possible D gene is TRBD1 (5 bases). The germline V gene has CDR1 SGHAT and CDR2 FQNNGV. V was clipped by 5 bases and J by 3 bases, with 13 bases between them. This CDR3 spans 14 amino acids. The CDR3 loop is CASSLSGADYGYTF. CDR3 DNA: TGTGCCAGCAGCCTATCTGGGGCGGACTATGGCTACACCTTC.

J is TRBJ2-2 and V is TRBV4-1; 8 nucleotides agree with TRBD1. The V gene's germline CDR1 is MGHRA and CDR2 YSYEKL. Germline trimming cut 4 bases from V and 5 bases from J; bases unmatched to any gene: 6. This CDR3 spans 15 amino acids. CDR3 coding DNA: TGCGCCAGCAGCCCCCGGGACAGGAGGACCGGGGAGCTGTTTTTT. Encoded protein: CASSPRDRRTGELFF.

The CDR3 DNA reads as TGTGCCAGTAGTAGCCCCGGGGGGGCGAGGACAGATACGCAGTATTTT. It encodes CASSSPGGARTDTQYF. The V gene is TRBV19, the J gene TRBJ2-3; 8 bases align to TRBD2. CDR1 LNHDA and CDR2 SQIVND come from the germline V gene (reference sequence). V was pared by 4 bases and J by 3 bases, with 9 bases of the junction left unmatched. This CDR3 has 16 amino acids.

The chain links TRBV6-5 to TRBJ2-3, with TRBD2 as a possible D gene (5 bases). The CDR3 covers 15 residues. Germline V gene lookup returns CDR1 MNHEY and CDR2 SVGAGI. Deletions cut 6 bases from V and 1 base from J, with 14 bases between. CDR3 amino acids: CASSPGLARTDTQYF. The DNA of the CDR3 is TGTGCCAGCAGCCCCGGGCTAGCCCGCACAGATACGCAGTATTTT.

The chain carries TRBV20-1 and TRBJ2-4; a possible D gene is TRBD2 (5 bases). The CDR3 has 11 amino acids. CDR1 and CDR2 from the germline V gene are DFQATT and SNEGSKA (reference sequence). V dropped 5 bases and J dropped 8 bases, with 10 bases sitting between them. CDR3 sequence: CSAAPRDIQYF. The CDR3, as DNA: TGCAGTGCTGCACCGAGGGACATTCAGTACTTC.

The chain employs TRBV15 and TRBJ2-1; 7 nucleotides agree with TRBD2. This CDR3 contains 16 residues. The germline V gene has CDR1 LNHNV and CDR2 YYDKDF (reference sequence). V dropped 5 bases and J dropped 6; count of bases not matched to a gene: 13. Here the CDR3 DNA reads TGTGCCACCAGCCCACCGAGCGGGGCCCCCCCCAATGAGCAGTTCTTC. Protein: CATSPPSGAPPNEQFF.

V is TRBV5-6 and J is TRBJ1-2, with 8 bases identical to TRBD1. Trimming at V came to 7 bases and at J to 8 bases, leaving 7 bases not matched to a gene. The CDR3 totals 12 residues. CDR1 is SGHDT and CDR2 is YYEEEE in the germline V gene. CDR3 loop: CASHRTGFGYTF. DNA for the CDR3: TGTGCCAGCCATAGGACAGGGTTCGGCTACACCTTC.

The chain combines TRBV10-3 with TRBJ1-1; D is possibly TRBD1 (6 bases). Trimming pared 2 bases from V and 5 bases from J, leaving 12 bases between. From germline, CDR1 is ENHRY and CDR2 SYGVKD. The CDR3 sequence is 14 residues long. The CDR3 loop is CAISERERGTEAFF. The CDR3 DNA follows: TGTGCCATCAGTGAGCGGGAAAGGGGGACTGAAGCTTTCTTT.

J is TRBJ2-5 and V is TRBV28; D is possibly TRBD1 (5 bases). The J call is in doubt because the DNA end fits TRBJ2-7 better. There are 15 residues in the CDR3. Germline CDR1 and CDR2: MDHEN and SYDVKM. The CDR3 loop is CASSLWRQPVYEQYF. CDR3 in DNA: TGTGCCAGCAGTTTATGGAGACAGCCCGTTTACGAGCAGTACTTC.

In DNA, the CDR3 is TGTGCCAGCAGTAACTACGGACAGGGGGAGACCCAGTACTTC. It encodes CASSNYGQGETQYF. V and J are TRBV6-5 and TRBJ2-5; 9 bases map to TRBD1. Germline V gives CDR1 MNHEY, CDR2 SVGAGI. J was trimmed by 5 bases and V by 5 bases; bases with no gene match: 6. CDR3 length: 14 amino acids.

The chain carries TRBV2 and TRBJ2-5, with 7 bases matching TRBD1. The closer fit of TRBJ2-7 to the DNA end suggests the J call may be wrong. CDR3 length: 14 amino acids. Germline V CDR1 and CDR2: SNHLY, FYNNEI. The CDR3 DNA sequence: TGTGCCAGCAGGGGGGACAGCAGTAACTACGAGCAGTACTTC. Its translation: CASRGDSSNYEQYF.

V usage is TRBV7-2 and J usage is TRBJ1-1; D remains unclear. With 5 bases removed from V and 1 base from J, the gap between germline ends came to 8 bases. Germline-derived CDR1 and CDR2 are SGHTA and FQGNSA. This CDR3 has 13 residues. The CDR3 nucleotides are TGTGCCAGCAGCCTTGACAAGAACACTGAAGCTTTCTTT. As protein: CASSLDKNTEAFF.

There are a few counts of this clone. This chain uses TRBV7-2 with TRBJ2-3; D is ambiguous. Trimming took 5 bases from V and 0 from J, leaving 15 bases between them. CDR3 length: 16 residues. Germline CDR1 is SGHTA and CDR2 is FQGNSA. CDR3 sequence reads: CASSISPLGSTDTQYF. The CDR3 DNA follows: TGTGCCAGCAGCATTAGCCCCCTCGGCAGCACAGATACGCAGTATTTT.

This clone was counted a single time. The rearrangement links TRBV6-4 to TRBJ2-3; 9 nucleotides align to TRBD2. Germline CDR1 MRHNA, CDR2 SNTAGT. The CDR3 is made up of 16 amino acids. Trimming at V came to 3 bases and at J to 5 bases, leaving 9 bases not matched to a gene. CDR3 coding DNA: TGTGCCAGCAGTGAGACTTGGCGGGGGGGCCTAGATACGCAGTATTTT. This sequence encodes CASSETWRGGLDTQYF.

V usage is TRBV28 and J usage is TRBJ2-2; 7 positions agree with TRBD1. Unmatched junction bases numbered 4, after V lost 2 bases and J lost 4 bases. This CDR3 comprises 15 residues. Germline CDR1 is MDHEN and CDR2 is SYDVKM. CDR3 residues: CASSLDRDATGELFF. The CDR3 DNA reads TGTGCCAGCAGTTTAGACAGGGATGCCACCGGGGAGCTGTTTTTT.

The CDR3 DNA reads as TGTGCCAGCAGCCCAAGTTATGGCGGGGAAAGCACAGATACGCAGTATTTT. Residues: CASSPSYGGESTDTQYF. V and J are TRBV7-9 and TRBJ2-3; D might be TRBD2 (6 bases). The CDR3 extends over 17 amino acids. Looked up from germline, CDR1 is SEHNR and CDR2 is FQNEAQ (reference sequence). Deletions cut 5 bases from V and 0 bases from J, with 18 bases between.

The chain joins TRBV6-4 to TRBJ2-1; 7 bases fit TRBD2. The junction had 5 bases not matched to a gene; V was cut back by 6 bases and J by 9 bases. Looked up from germline, CDR1 is MRHNA and CDR2 is SNTAGT. CDR3 length: 12 residues. CDR3 nucleotides: TGTGCCAGCAGGTGGGGGGGAGTTGAGCAGTTCTTC. Encoded protein: CASRWGGVEQFF.